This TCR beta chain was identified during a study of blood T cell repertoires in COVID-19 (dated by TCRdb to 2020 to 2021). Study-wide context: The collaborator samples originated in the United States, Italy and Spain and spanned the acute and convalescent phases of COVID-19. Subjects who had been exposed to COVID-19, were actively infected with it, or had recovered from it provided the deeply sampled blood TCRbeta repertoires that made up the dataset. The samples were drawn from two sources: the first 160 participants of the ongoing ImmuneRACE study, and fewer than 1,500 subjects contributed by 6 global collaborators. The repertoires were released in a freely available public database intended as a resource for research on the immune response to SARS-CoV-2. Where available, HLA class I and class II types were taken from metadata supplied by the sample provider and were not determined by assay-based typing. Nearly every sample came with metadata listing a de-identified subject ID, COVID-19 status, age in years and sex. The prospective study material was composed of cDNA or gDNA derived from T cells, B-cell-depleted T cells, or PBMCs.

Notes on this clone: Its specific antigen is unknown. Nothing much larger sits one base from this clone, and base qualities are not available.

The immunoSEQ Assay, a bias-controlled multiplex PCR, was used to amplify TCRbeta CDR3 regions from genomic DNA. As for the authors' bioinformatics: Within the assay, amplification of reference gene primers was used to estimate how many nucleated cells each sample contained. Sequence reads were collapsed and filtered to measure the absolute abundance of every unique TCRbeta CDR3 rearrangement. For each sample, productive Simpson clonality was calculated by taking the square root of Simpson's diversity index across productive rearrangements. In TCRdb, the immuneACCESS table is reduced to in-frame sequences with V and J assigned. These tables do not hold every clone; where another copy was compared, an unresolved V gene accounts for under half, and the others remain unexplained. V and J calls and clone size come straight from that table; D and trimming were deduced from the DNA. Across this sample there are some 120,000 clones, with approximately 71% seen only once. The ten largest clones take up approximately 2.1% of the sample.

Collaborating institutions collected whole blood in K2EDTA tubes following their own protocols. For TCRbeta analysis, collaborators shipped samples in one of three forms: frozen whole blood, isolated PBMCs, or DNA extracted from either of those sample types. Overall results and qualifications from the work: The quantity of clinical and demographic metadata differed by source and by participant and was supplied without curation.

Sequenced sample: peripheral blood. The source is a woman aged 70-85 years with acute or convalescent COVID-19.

The sequenced DNA is TGTGCCAGTAGTATCTTGGGCGGGAAAGACTCGAGAAAAGTGCTGTTTTTT. This codes for CASSILGGKDSRKVLFF. The chain is made from TRBV19 and TRBJ2-2, with TRBD2 perhaps the D gene, on 6 matching bases. The CDR3 numbers 17 residues from cysteine through phenylalanine. The only DNA kept is the CDR3, 51 bases in frame from the first base. From the germline V gene (reference sequence), CDR1 is LNHDA and CDR2 is SQIVND. V loses 3 bases, J loses 13 bases, and the germline ends lie 27 bases apart.